A selection of T cell receptor beta chains follows, all from one sample in a study of T-cell reconstitution after alpha-beta-depleted transplantation in children. TCRdb used MiXCR to reprocess the PCR reads, holding one entry per CDR3 protein. The table has some 350,000 distinct CDR3 sequences, about a tenth seen once. The sample in question was PBMCs from the stem cell graft donor, obtained from the stem cell graft. The receptors here all came from a human donor who donated a stem cell graft to a child with acute lymphoblastic leukemia. CDR3s include the opening cysteine and the closing phenylalanine or tryptophan. The D gene is left open where the match is weak. Clone sizes are given selectively: once, few, many, or a class where the clone is expanded.

v_gene: TRBV4-1; d_gene: -; abundance: -; j_gene: TRBJ2-7; len: 16; CDR3aa: CASSQEGTVITYEQYF; CDR3nt: TGCGCCAGCAGCCAAGAAGGTACAGTAATTACCTACGAGCAGTACTTC
v_gene: TRBV11-2; d_gene: -; abundance: -; j_gene: TRBJ2-4; len: 17; CDR3aa: CASSLVGTVLAKNIQYF; CDR3nt: TGTGCCAGCAGCTTAGTTGGAACGGTTTTAGCCAAAAACATTCAGTACTTC
v_gene: TRBV20-1; d_gene: TRBD1; abundance: -; j_gene: TRBJ2-1; len: 15; CDR3aa: CSAPGPGQDYNEQFF; CDR3nt: TGCAGTGCCCCCGGCCCGGGACAGGACTACAATGAGCAGTTCTTC
v_gene: TRBV7-2; d_gene: -; abundance: few; j_gene: TRBJ2-7; len: 15; CDR3aa: CASSLDPGRVYEQYF; CDR3nt: TGTGCCAGCAGCTTAGACCCGGGACGGGTTTACGAGCAGTACTTC
v_gene: TRBV5-1; d_gene: TRBD2; abundance: many; j_gene: TRBJ2-3; len: 18; CDR3aa: CASSPLVAGASSTDTQYF; CDR3nt: TGCGCCAGCAGCCCACTCGTAGCGGGCGCGTCTAGCACAGATACGCAGTATTTT
v_gene: TRBV7-8; d_gene: -; abundance: many; j_gene: TRBJ2-5; len: 14; CDR3aa: CASSPPRIRETQYF; CDR3nt: TGTGCCAGCAGCCCACCCAGGATCCGGGAGACCCAGTACTTC
v_gene: TRBV7-3; d_gene: -; abundance: -; j_gene: TRBJ2-2; len: 14; CDR3aa: CASSLGTRAGELFF; CDR3nt: TGTGCCAGCAGCTTAGGCACTAGGGCCGGGGAGCTGTTTTTT
v_gene: TRBV5-1; d_gene: TRBD2; abundance: few; j_gene: TRBJ2-7; len: 17; CDR3aa: CASSFARASGDSYEQYF; CDR3nt: TGCGCCAGCAGCTTCGCAAGAGCTAGCGGGGACTCCTACGAGCAGTACTTC
v_gene: TRBV9; d_gene: -; abundance: -; j_gene: TRBJ2-2; len: 15; CDR3aa: CASSASGEGTGELFF; CDR3nt: TGTGCCAGCAGCGCCAGCGGAGAAGGCACCGGGGAGCTGTTTTTT
v_gene: TRBV12-3/TRBV12-4; d_gene: TRBD2; abundance: -; j_gene: TRBJ2-1; len: 14; CDR3aa: CASSFAGAEDEQFF; CDR3nt: TGTGCCAGCAGTTTCGCGGGAGCCGAGGATGAGCAGTTCTTC
v_gene: TRBV20-1; d_gene: -; abundance: -; j_gene: TRBJ2-3; len: 11; CDR3aa: CSAPRPDTQYF; CDR3nt: TGCAGTGCCCCCCGCCCGGATACGCAGTATTTT
v_gene: TRBV24-1; d_gene: TRBD2; abundance: -; j_gene: TRBJ2-3; len: 16; CDR3aa: CATSEPTSGRTDTQYF; CDR3nt: TGTGCCACCAGTGAACCGACTAGCGGGAGAACAGATACGCAGTATTTT
v_gene: TRBV9; d_gene: -; abundance: -; j_gene: TRBJ2-5; len: 16; CDR3aa: CASSGRGRARGETQYF; CDR3nt: TGTGCCAGCAGCGGTAGGGGGAGGGCCCGGGGAGAGACCCAGTACTTC
v_gene: TRBV7-9; d_gene: -; abundance: -; j_gene: TRBJ1-1; len: 14; CDR3aa: CASSLVVEGPEAFF; CDR3nt: TGTGCCAGCAGCTTAGTAGTCGAGGGGCCTGAAGCTTTCTTT
v_gene: TRBV5-1; d_gene: TRBD1; abundance: many; j_gene: TRBJ1-4; len: 14; CDR3aa: CASSLQGANEKLFF; CDR3nt: TGCGCCAGCAGCTTGCAGGGGGCTAATGAAAAACTGTTTTTT
v_gene: TRBV4-1; d_gene: TRBD2; abundance: few; j_gene: TRBJ2-7; len: 16; CDR3aa: CASSYGGTSGAYEQYF; CDR3nt: TGCGCCAGCAGCTACGGAGGGACTAGCGGCGCCTACGAGCAGTACTTC
v_gene: TRBV4-2; d_gene: TRBD1; abundance: few; j_gene: TRBJ2-7; len: 16; CDR3aa: CASSLTPGTGAYEQYF; CDR3nt: TGTGCCAGCAGCCTGACCCCCGGGACAGGGGCCTACGAGCAGTACTTC
v_gene: TRBV21-1; d_gene: -; abundance: few; j_gene: TRBJ1-4; len: 14; CDR3aa: CASNWTGENEKLFF; CDR3nt: TGTGCCAGCAATTGGACAGGGGAAAATGAAAAACTGTTTTTT
v_gene: TRBV12-3/TRBV12-4; d_gene: -; abundance: -; j_gene: TRBJ1-6; len: 14; CDR3aa: CASSPSDGNSPLHF; CDR3nt: TGTGCCAGCAGTCCGTCCGATGGGAATTCACCCCTCCACTTT
v_gene: TRBV7-6; d_gene: -; abundance: few; j_gene: TRBJ1-5; len: 13; CDR3aa: CASSFGEGQPQHF; CDR3nt: TGTGCCAGCAGCTTCGGGGAGGGGCAGCCCCAGCATTTT
v_gene: TRBV5-1; d_gene: -; abundance: few; j_gene: TRBJ2-2; len: 14; CDR3aa: CASRQALNTGELFF; CDR3nt: TGCGCCAGCAGACAGGCGTTGAACACCGGGGAGCTGTTTTTT
v_gene: TRBV7-9; d_gene: TRBD2; abundance: few; j_gene: TRBJ2-1; len: 16; CDR3aa: CASSATSGRKRNEQFF; CDR3nt: TGTGCCAGCAGCGCGACTAGCGGGAGAAAAAGAAATGAGCAGTTCTTC
v_gene: TRBV29-1; d_gene: TRBD2; abundance: few; j_gene: TRBJ2-3; len: 10; CDR3aa: CSGGEDTQYF; CDR3nt: TGCAGTGGGGGGGAAGATACGCAGTATTTT
v_gene: TRBV12-3/TRBV12-4; d_gene: TRBD1; abundance: -; j_gene: TRBJ2-6; len: 17; CDR3aa: CASRSGTGDSGANVLTF; CDR3nt: TGTGCCAGCAGGTCCGGGACAGGGGACTCTGGGGCCAACGTCCTGACTTTC
v_gene: TRBV18; d_gene: -; abundance: -; j_gene: TRBJ2-1; len: 14; CDR3aa: CASSPPGRYNEQFF; CDR3nt: TGTGCCAGCTCACCACCCGGGCGGTACAATGAGCAGTTCTTC
v_gene: TRBV11-2; d_gene: TRBD2; abundance: -; j_gene: TRBJ2-7; len: 11; CDR3aa: CAIAGETEQYF; CDR3nt: TGTGCCATTGCGGGAGAGACCGAGCAGTACTTC
v_gene: TRBV12-3/TRBV12-4; d_gene: -; abundance: few; j_gene: TRBJ2-3; len: 13; CDR3aa: CASSPASKDTQYF; CDR3nt: TGTGCCAGCAGTCCGGCCTCCAAAGATACGCAGTATTTT
v_gene: TRBV14; d_gene: -; abundance: -; j_gene: TRBJ2-5; len: 13; CDR3aa: CASSQVPRETQYF; CDR3nt: TGTGCCAGCAGCCAAGTCCCTCGGGAGACCCAGTACTTC
v_gene: TRBV7-3; d_gene: TRBD1; abundance: -; j_gene: TRBJ1-5; len: 18; CDR3aa: CASSLGAGGGSSNQPQHF; CDR3nt: TGTGCCAGCAGCTTAGGGGCAGGGGGAGGAAGCAGCAATCAGCCCCAGCATTTT
v_gene: TRBV7-2; d_gene: TRBD1; abundance: -; j_gene: TRBJ1-2; len: 15; CDR3aa: CASSFTTGDNYGYTF; CDR3nt: TGTGCCAGCAGCTTTACGACAGGGGATAACTATGGCTACACCTTC
v_gene: TRBV20-1; d_gene: TRBD2; abundance: few; j_gene: TRBJ2-1; len: 13; CDR3aa: CSARGTSDNEQFF; CDR3nt: TGCAGTGCTAGAGGGACTAGCGACAATGAGCAGTTCTTC
v_gene: TRBV28; d_gene: -; abundance: many; j_gene: TRBJ1-5; len: 14; CDR3aa: CASSNEGLYQPQHF; CDR3nt: TGTGCCAGCAGTAATGAGGGTTTGTATCAGCCCCAGCATTTT
v_gene: TRBV7-9; d_gene: -; abundance: -; j_gene: TRBJ2-1; len: 13; CDR3aa: CASSFVETPEQFF; CDR3nt: TGTGCCAGCAGCTTCGTAGAAACGCCTGAGCAGTTCTTC
v_gene: TRBV5-1; d_gene: -; abundance: -; j_gene: TRBJ2-7; len: 13; CDR3aa: CASSRGRDYEQYF; CDR3nt: TGCGCCAGCAGTCGGGGCAGGGACTACGAGCAGTACTTC
v_gene: TRBV28; d_gene: TRBD2; abundance: few; j_gene: TRBJ2-7; len: 15; CDR3aa: CASRSPSGYSYEQYF; CDR3nt: TGTGCCAGCAGATCACCTAGCGGCTATTCCTACGAGCAGTACTTC
v_gene: TRBV12-3/TRBV12-4; d_gene: -; abundance: few; j_gene: TRBJ2-1; len: 15; CDR3aa: CASSLNGGRGNEQFF; CDR3nt: TGTGCCAGCAGTTTAAACGGGGGGCGCGGGAATGAGCAGTTCTTC
v_gene: TRBV5-1; d_gene: TRBD1; abundance: -; j_gene: TRBJ2-4; len: 17; CDR3aa: CASSSRTGDFAKNIQYF; CDR3nt: TGCGCCAGCAGCTCTCGGACAGGGGATTTTGCCAAAAACATTCAGTACTTC
v_gene: TRBV18; d_gene: -; abundance: many; j_gene: TRBJ2-5; len: 12; CDR3aa: CASSPYQETQYF; CDR3nt: TGTGCCAGCAGCCCGTACCAAGAGACCCAGTACTTC
v_gene: TRBV7-9; d_gene: -; abundance: many; j_gene: TRBJ1-1; len: 14; CDR3aa: CASSLVGGYTEAFF; CDR3nt: TGTGCCAGCAGCTTAGTAGGGGGGTACACTGAAGCTTTCTTT
v_gene: TRBV7-9; d_gene: TRBD1; abundance: few; j_gene: TRBJ2-7; len: 14; CDR3aa: CASGSGTGPYEQYF; CDR3nt: TGTGCCAGCGGATCCGGGACAGGGCCCTACGAGCAGTACTTC
v_gene: TRBV19; d_gene: TRBD1; abundance: -; j_gene: TRBJ1-5; len: 14; CDR3aa: CASSLQGAHQPQHF; CDR3nt: TGTGCCAGTAGTTTACAGGGGGCCCATCAGCCCCAGCATTTT
v_gene: TRBV7-2; d_gene: -; abundance: many; j_gene: TRBJ2-4; len: 13; CDR3aa: CASSQKTENIQYF; CDR3nt: TGTGCCAGCAGCCAAAAGACAGAAAACATTCAGTACTTC